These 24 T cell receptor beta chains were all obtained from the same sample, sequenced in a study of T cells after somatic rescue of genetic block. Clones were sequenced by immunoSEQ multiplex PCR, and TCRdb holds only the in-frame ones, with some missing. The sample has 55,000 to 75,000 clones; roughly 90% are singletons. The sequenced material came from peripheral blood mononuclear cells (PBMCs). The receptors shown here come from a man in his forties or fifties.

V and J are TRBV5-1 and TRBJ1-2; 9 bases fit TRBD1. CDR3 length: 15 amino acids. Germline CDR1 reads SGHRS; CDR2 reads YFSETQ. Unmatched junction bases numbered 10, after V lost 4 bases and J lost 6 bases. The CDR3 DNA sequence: TGCGCCAGCAGCCTCCTAACGACAGGGGGGGATGGCTACACCTTC. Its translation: CASSLLTTGGDGYTF.

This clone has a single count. The CDR3 loop is CASSALTGSVEAFF. In DNA form, the CDR3 reads TGTGCCAGCAGCGCCCTGACAGGGTCGGTTGAAGCTTTCTTT. The chain links TRBV9 to TRBJ1-1; the match to TRBD1 covers 7 bases. This CDR3 has 14 residues. V gave up 3 bases and J gave up 7 bases; unmatched junction bases: 9. Germline V CDR1 and CDR2: SGDLS, YYNGEE.

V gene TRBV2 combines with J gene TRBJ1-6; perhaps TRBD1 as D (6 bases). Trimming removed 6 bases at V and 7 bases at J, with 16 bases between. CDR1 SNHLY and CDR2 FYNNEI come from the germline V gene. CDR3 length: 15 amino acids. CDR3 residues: CASSDGQIVNSPLHF. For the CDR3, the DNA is TGTGCCAGCAGCGACGGACAGATAGTAAATTCACCCCTCCACTTT. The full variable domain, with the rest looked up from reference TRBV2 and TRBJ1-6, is EPEVTQTPSHQVTQMGQEVILRCVPISNHLYFYWYRQILGQKVEFLVSFYNNEISEKSEIFDDQFSVERPDGSNFTLKIRSTKLEDSAMYFCASSDGQIVNSPLHFGNGTRLTVT.

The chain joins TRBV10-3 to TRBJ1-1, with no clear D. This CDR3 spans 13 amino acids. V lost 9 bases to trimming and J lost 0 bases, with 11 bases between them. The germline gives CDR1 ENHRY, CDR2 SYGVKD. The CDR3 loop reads CAIRTSLNTEAFF. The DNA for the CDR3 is TGTGCCATACGGACCTCATTGAACACTGAAGCTTTCTTT.

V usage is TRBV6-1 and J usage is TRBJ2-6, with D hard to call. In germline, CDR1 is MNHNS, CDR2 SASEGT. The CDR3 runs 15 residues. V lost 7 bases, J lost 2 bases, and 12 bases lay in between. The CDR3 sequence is CASIPGRAGANVLTF. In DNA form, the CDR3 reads TGTGCCAGCATTCCGGGCCGGGCTGGGGCCAACGTCCTGACTTTC.

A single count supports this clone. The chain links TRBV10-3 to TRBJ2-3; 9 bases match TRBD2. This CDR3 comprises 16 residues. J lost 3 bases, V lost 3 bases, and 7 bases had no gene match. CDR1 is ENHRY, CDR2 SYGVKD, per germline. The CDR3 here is CAISEDRRGGTDTQYF. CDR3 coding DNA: TGTGCCATCAGTGAAGATCGGCGGGGGGGAACAGATACGCAGTATTTT.

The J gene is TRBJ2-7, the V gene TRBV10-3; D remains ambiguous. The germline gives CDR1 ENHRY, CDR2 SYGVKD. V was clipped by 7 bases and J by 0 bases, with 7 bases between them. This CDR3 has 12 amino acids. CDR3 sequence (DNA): TGTGCCATCAAGAGCGTCTCCTACGAGCAGTACTTC. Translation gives CAIKSVSYEQYF.

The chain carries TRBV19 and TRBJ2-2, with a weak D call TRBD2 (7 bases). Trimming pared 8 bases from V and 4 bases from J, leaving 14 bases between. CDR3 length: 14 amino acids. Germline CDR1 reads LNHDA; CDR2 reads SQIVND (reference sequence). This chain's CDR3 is CASLAARGTGELFF. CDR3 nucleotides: TGTGCCAGTCTAGCGGCCAGGGGCACCGGGGAGCTGTTTTTT. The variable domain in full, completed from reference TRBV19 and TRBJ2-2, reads DGGITQSPKYLFRKEGQNVTLSCEQNLNHDAMYWYRQDPGQGLRLIYYSQIVNDFQKGDIAEGYSVSREKKESFPLTVTSAQKNPTAFYLCASLAARGTGELFFGEGSRLTVL.

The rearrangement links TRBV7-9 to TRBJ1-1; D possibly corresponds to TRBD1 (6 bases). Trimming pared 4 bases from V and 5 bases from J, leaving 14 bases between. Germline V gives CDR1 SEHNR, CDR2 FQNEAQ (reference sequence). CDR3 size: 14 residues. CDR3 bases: TGTGCCAGCAGCTCGCAGGGGAGGAGGACTGAAGCTTTCTTT. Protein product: CASSSQGRRTEAFF.

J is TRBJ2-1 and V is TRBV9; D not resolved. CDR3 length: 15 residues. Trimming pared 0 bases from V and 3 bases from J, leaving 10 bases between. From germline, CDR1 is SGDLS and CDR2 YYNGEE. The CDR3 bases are TGTGCCAGCAGCGTAGGCTCCTTGGGCTACAATGAGCAGTTCTTC. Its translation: CASSVGSLGYNEQFF.

In DNA form, the CDR3 reads TGTGCCAGTAGTCCGATAGGGGGATACACCGGGGAGCTGTTTTTT. This codes for CASSPIGGYTGELFF. The chain is built from TRBV19 and TRBJ2-2, with a weak D call TRBD1 (6 bases). Per germline, CDR1 LNHDA and CDR2 SQIVND (reference sequence). This CDR3 contains 15 residues. Trimming left V 5 bases short and J 3 bases short, with 13 bases between.

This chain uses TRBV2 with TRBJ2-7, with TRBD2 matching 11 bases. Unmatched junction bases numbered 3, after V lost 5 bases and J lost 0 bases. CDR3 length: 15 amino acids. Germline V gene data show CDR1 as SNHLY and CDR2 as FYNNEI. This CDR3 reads CASSPGLAASYEQYF. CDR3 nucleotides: TGTGCCAGCAGTCCGGGACTAGCGGCCTCCTACGAGCAGTACTTC.

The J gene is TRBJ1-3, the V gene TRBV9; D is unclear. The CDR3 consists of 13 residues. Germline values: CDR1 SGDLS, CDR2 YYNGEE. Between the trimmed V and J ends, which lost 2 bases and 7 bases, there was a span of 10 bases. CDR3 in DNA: TGTGCCAGCAGCGTGGGGTTAATGAACACCATATATTTT. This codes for CASSVGLMNTIYF.

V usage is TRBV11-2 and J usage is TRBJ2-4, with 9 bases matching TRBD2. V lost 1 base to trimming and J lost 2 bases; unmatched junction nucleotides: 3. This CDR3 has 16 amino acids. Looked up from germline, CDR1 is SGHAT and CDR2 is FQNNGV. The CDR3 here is CASSLGGGATKNIQYF. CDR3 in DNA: TGTGCCAGCAGCTTAGGCGGGGGGGCCACCAAAAACATTCAGTACTTC.

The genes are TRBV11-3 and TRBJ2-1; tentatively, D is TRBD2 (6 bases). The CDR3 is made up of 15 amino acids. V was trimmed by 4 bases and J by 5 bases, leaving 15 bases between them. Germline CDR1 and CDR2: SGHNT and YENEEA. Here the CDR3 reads CASSYSLGGNNEQFF. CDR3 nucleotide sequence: TGTGCCAGCAGCTATTCCCTCGGGGGTAACAATGAGCAGTTCTTC.

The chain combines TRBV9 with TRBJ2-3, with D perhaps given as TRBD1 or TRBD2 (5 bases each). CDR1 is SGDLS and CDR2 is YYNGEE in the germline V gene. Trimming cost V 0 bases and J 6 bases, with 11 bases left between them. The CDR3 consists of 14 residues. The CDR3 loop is CASSVVDTGDTQYF. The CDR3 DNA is TGTGCCAGCAGCGTAGTGGACACGGGGGATACGCAGTATTTT. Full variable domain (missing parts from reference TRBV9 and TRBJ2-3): DSGVTQTPKHLITATGQRVTLRCSPRSGDLSVYWYQQSLDQGLQFLIQYYNGEERAKGNILERFSAQQFPDLHSELNLSSLELGDSALYFCASSVVDTGDTQYFGPGTRLTVL.

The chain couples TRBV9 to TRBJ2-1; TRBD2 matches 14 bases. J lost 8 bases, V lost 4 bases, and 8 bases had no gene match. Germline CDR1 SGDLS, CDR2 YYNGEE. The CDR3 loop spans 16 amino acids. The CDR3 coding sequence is TGTGCCAGCAGCCTTTCCGGGACTAGCGGGAGTTATGAGCAGTTCTTC. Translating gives CASSLSGTSGSYEQFF.

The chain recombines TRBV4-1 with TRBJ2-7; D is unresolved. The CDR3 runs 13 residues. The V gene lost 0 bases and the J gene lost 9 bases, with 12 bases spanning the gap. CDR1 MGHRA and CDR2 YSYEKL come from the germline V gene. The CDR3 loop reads CASSQDGFFPQYF. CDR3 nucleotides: TGCGCCAGCAGCCAAGATGGTTTTTTCCCGCAGTACTTC.

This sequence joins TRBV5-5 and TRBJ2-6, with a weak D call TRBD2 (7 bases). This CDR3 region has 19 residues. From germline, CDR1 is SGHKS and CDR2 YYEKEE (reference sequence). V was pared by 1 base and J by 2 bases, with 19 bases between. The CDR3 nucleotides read TGTGCCAGCAGCTTGAACTCCCGTACGGGGGGCGCTGGGGCCAACGTCCTGACTTTC. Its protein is CASSLNSRTGGAGANVLTF.

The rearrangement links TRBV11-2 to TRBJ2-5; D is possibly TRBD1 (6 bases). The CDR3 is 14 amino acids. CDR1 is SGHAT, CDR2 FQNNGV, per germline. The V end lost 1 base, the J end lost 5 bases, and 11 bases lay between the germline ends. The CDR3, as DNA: TGTGCCAGCAGCTTAGCTGTGGACAGCGAGACCCAGTACTTC. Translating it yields CASSLAVDSETQYF.

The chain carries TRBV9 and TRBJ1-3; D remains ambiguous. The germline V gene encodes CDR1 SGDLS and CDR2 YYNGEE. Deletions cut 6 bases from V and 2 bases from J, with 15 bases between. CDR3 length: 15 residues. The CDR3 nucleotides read TGTGCCAGCACCACGGGGAGGGTCCCTGGAAACACCATATATTTT. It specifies CASTTGRVPGNTIYF. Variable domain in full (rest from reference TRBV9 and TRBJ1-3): DSGVTQTPKHLITATGQRVTLRCSPRSGDLSVYWYQQSLDQGLQFLIQYYNGEERAKGNILERFSAQQFPDLHSELNLSSLELGDSALYFCASTTGRVPGNTIYFGEGSWLTVV.

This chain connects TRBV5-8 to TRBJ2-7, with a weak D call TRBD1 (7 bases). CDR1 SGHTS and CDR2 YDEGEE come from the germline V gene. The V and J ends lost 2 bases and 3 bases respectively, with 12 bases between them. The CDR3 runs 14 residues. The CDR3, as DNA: TGTGCCAGCAGCTTCGCGGGACAGTTCTACGAGCAGTACTTC. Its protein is CASSFAGQFYEQYF.

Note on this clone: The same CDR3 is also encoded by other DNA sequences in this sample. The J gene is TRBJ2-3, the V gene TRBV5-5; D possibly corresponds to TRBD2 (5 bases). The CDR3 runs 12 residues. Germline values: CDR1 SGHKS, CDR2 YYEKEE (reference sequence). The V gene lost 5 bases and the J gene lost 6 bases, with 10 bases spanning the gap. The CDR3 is CASSLRTDTQYF. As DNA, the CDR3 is TGTGCCAGCAGTCTAAGGACTGATACGCAGTATTTT.

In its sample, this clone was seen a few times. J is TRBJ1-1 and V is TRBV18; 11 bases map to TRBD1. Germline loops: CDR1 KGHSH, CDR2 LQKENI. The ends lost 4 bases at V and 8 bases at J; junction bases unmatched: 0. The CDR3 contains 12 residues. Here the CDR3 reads CASSRDRGEAFF. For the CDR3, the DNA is TGTGCCAGCTCACGGGACAGGGGGGAAGCTTTCTTT.